The following is a TCR beta chain sequence with its context. This specimen comes from a study of cytomegalovirus exposure and HLA in healthy donors. The PCR was carried out with 60 Vbeta primers and 13 Jbeta primers. Libraries were prepared by immunoSEQ multiplex PCR; TCRdb keeps only in-frame clonotypes and omits some of them. The specimen's table records approximately 50,000 clones. CDR3 size: 14 residues. Germline V gene data show CDR1 as SGHAT and CDR2 as FQDESV (reference sequence). The V segment lost 7 bases and the J segment 5 bases; nucleotides outside the gene matches: 10. Sequencing was carried out using PBMCs. V is TRBV11-1 and J is TRBJ2-7; 8 bases line up with TRBD2. The clonotype originates from a female donor in good health and CMV-seronegative. Here the CDR3 reads CASTARGLGDEQYF. The CDR3 bases are TGTGCCAGCACCGCCAGGGGACTAGGTGACGAGCAGTACTTC. The variable domain in full, completed from reference TRBV11-1 and TRBJ2-7, reads EAEVAQSPRYKITEKSQAVAFWCDPISGHATLYWYRQILGQGPELLVQFQDESVVDDSQLPKDRFSAERLKGVDSTLKIQPAELGDSAMYLCASTARGLGDEQYFGPGTRLTVT.